The rows below give T cell receptor beta chains drawn from one sample of a study of CXCR3-negative and CXCR3-positive naive CD8 T cells. TCRdb reanalyzed the 5' RACE reads, giving one entry per CDR3 protein sequence and no DNA. The sample has 50,000 to 75,000 distinct CDR3 sequences. Source material: naive CXCR3- CD8+ T cells from blood. These receptor sequences come from a human donor in good health. Some clones in this sample may be carry-over from other donors' samples. The CDR3 runs from the conserved cysteine through the conserved F or W.

J,V,CDR3
TRBJ2-1,TRBV3-1,CASSQAWGSGGAGNEQFF
TRBJ2-7,TRBV12-5,CASGLTLSGEYSEQYF
TRBJ2-7,TRBV14,CASSQAATYEQYF
TRBJ2-7,TRBV5-1,CASSLEDATTYEQYF
TRBJ2-2,TRBV14,CASSHHVRTATTGELFF
TRBJ2-1,TRBV11-3,CASSLSGSYNEQFF
TRBJ1-4,TRBV28,CASSLSDEKLFF
TRBJ2-1,TRBV6-4,CASSDGPGLAGGYNEQFF
TRBJ2-4,TRBV28,CASSPPGVRAKNIQYF
TRBJ1-2,TRBV7-9,CASSFTTGSNGYTF
TRBJ2-1,TRBV5-1,CASSLDLWVGLEGGFGFHEQFF
TRBJ1-1,TRBV12-5,CASGFRTGNGYTEAFF
TRBJ2-1,TRBV4-1,CASSPERGGRSYNEQFF
TRBJ2-3,TRBV2,CASSEQHGYTDTQYF
TRBJ2-2,TRBV27,CASSGAGGQNTGELFF
TRBJ2-1,TRBV3-1,CASSQVDQISSYNEQFF
TRBJ1-2,TRBV5-1,CASSYQGGADGYTF
TRBJ2-1,TRBV6-5,CASRTGGGIDEQFF
TRBJ2-2,TRBV27,CASSQRSGELFF
TRBJ2-2,TRBV11-2,CASSLGRGANTGELFF
TRBJ2-4,TRBV13,CASSSPEGTEYF
TRBJ1-5,TRBV4-3,CASSQDQGAQPQHF
TRBJ2-3,TRBV29-1,CSVEGGDSTDTQYF
TRBJ2-1,TRBV27,CASSSQEAEQFF
TRBJ2-3,TRBV12-3/TRBV12-4,CASSLQPYRGSGTDTQYF
TRBJ1-4,TRBV20-1,CSARDGGPDTEKLFF
TRBJ1-6,TRBV7-2,CASSLALLSPLHF
TRBJ1-6,TRBV7-2,CASSSTDSRTMPLHF
TRBJ2-7,TRBV7-9,CASSQRDGTYEQYF
TRBJ2-7,TRBV19,CASSMAGPTYEQYF
TRBJ2-3,TRBV24-1,CATSGLAGRDTQYF
TRBJ2-7,TRBV2,CASREGGTVYEQYF
TRBJ2-5,TRBV7-6,CASRLTAIEETQYF
TRBJ2-7,TRBV5-7,CASSSIRRTGAPNFYEQYF
TRBJ2-2,TRBV28,CASSFLREELFF
TRBJ2-7,TRBV18,CASSEGPFHYEQYF
TRBJ2-7,TRBV15,CATSSYRGYEQYF
TRBJ1-2,TRBV7-8,CASSPQSPGTASTYGYTF
TRBJ1-2,TRBV9,CASSVATGSYGYTF
TRBJ2-3,TRBV7-3,CASSEGTSGFTDTQYF
TRBJ1-2,TRBV4-1,CASSQETAWGGEGYTF
TRBJ2-2,TRBV28,CASASRTGWFGGELFF
TRBJ2-3,TRBV7-2,CASSLVAGGPVDTQYF
TRBJ2-1,TRBV27,CASSLRGSNEQFF
TRBJ2-2,TRBV29-1,CSVRDRGDTGELFF
TRBJ2-1,TRBV7-9,CASSFLGGDVDEQFF
TRBJ2-7,TRBV29-1,CSASGIYEQYF
TRBJ2-1,TRBV7-2,CASSPLHPEVGFNEQFF
TRBJ1-1,TRBV11-2,CASSFVTSNTEAFF
TRBJ2-7,TRBV4-1,CASSRAEGASYEQYF
TRBJ2-1,TRBV14,CASRPQGMNDNEQFF
TRBJ2-1,TRBV29-1,CSVESRVLAGFANEQFF
TRBJ2-7,TRBV12-3/TRBV12-4,CASSDPRGPSQAEQYF
TRBJ2-1,TRBV24-1,CATSDLYRYNEQFF
TRBJ2-7,TRBV7-2,CASSLQQGSYEQYF
TRBJ2-1,TRBV7-9,CASSLTTAIDEQFF
TRBJ1-5,TRBV7-2,CASSLGAKYSNQPQHF